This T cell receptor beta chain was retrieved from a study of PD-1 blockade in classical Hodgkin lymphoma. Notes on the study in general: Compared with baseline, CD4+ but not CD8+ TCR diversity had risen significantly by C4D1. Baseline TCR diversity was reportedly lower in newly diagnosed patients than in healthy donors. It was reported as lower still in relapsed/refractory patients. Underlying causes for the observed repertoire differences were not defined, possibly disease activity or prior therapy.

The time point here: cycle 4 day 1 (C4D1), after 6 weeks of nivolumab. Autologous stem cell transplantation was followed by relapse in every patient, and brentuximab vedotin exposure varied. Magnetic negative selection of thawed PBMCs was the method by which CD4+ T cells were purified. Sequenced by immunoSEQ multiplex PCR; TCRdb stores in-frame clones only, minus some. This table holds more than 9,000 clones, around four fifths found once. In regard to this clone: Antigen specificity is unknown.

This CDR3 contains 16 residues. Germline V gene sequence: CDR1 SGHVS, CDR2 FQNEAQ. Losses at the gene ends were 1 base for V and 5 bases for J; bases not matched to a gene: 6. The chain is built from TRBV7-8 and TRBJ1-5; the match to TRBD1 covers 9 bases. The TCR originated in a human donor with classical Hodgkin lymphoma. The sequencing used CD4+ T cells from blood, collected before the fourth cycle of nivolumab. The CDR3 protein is CASSLDGTGFDQPQHF. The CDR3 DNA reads TGTGCCAGCAGCTTAGATGGGACAGGGTTCGATCAGCCCCAGCATTTT.